The T cell receptor (beta chain) under discussion was sequenced for a study of shared clonotypes between healthy human individuals. CDR1 is MNHEY and CDR2 is SVGAGI in the germline V gene. The trim removed 2 bases at V and 5 bases at J, leaving 8 bases unmatched. The CDR3 is 15 residues long. Naive CD8 cells were CD45RO-negative, positively selected for CCR7, excluding terminally differentiated effector memory CD45RA+ cells. Each sample came from a Caucasian adult donor living in Nashville, Tennessee. The input for sorted-subset replicate PCRs was approximately 210 ng DNA, some 30,000 T cell genomes. TCRdb's table, derived via immunoSEQ multiplex PCR, lists solely in-frame clones and lacks some. In the table there are 2 million to 2.5 million clones, approximately 95% of which are singletons.

V is TRBV6-5 and J is TRBJ2-5, with 7 bases identical to TRBD2. This receptor was taken from a man aged 18 to 29 in good health. Sequenced input: naive CD8+ T cells sorted from blood. The CDR3 spells CASSYGGRVRETQYF. The CDR3 DNA reads as TGTGCCAGCAGTTACGGGGGGAGGGTTCGGGAGACCCAGTACTTC.